This T cell receptor (beta chain) emerged from a study of CD8 T cells in ankylosing spondylitis. Study findings and constraints: A subset of motif variants has previously been described in the synovial fluid and blood of reactive arthritis. Clones linked to the disease showed a CD8+ phenotype. They occurred at relatively low frequencies in peripheral blood. Reportedly, disease-linked clones are significantly enriched in ankylosing spondylitis patients' matched synovial fluid. A TCR beta motif of about 8 highly homologous variants seemed to mark ankylosing spondylitis blood.

V lost 3 bases to trimming and J lost 3 bases; unmatched junction nucleotides: 1. CDR1 and CDR2 (germline): SGHKS, YYEKEE (reference sequence). CDR3 length equals 13 residues. Quantitative barcoded 5'-RACE was used to prepare TCR beta libraries. TCRdb re-derived calls from the 5' RACE reads in MiXCR, one entry per CDR3 protein. The repertoire has under 550,000 distinct CDR3 sequences, 26% of them found once; the top ten carry 0.85% to 1%. As concerns this clonotype: Its specificity is not known.

The V and J genes are TRBV5-5 and TRBJ1-2, with 8 bases that match TRBD1. The source is a male donor with ankylosing spondylitis. The sample was blood, either unsorted or a sorted T cell fraction (not recorded which). CDR3 DNA sequence: TGTGCCAGCAGCTCAGGGGGCGACTATGGCTACACCTTC. Encoded protein: CASSSGGDYGYTF.